One and the same sample provided the 4 T cell receptor beta chains below, sequenced in a study of blood T cell repertoires in COVID-19. The data were produced by immunoSEQ multiplex PCR, yet TCRdb's version contains in-frame clones alone and is incomplete. The sample has 150,000 to 200,000 clones; 88% are singletons. What was sequenced was PBMCs or T cells enriched from blood (not recorded which). These receptors originate from a woman aged 45-59 years who had recovered from COVID-19.

This clone has only one observation. The chain has TRBV14 and TRBJ1-4; D ambiguous. The CDR3 length is 11 residues. Deletions cut 0 bases from V and 10 bases from J, with 3 bases between. The germline gives CDR1 SGHDN, CDR2 FVKESK. The CDR3 sequence is CASSQDRKLFF. The CDR3 nucleotides read TGTGCCAGCAGCCAAGATAGAAAACTGTTTTTT.

The chain combines TRBV7-3 with TRBJ2-1, with 8 bases fitting TRBD2. The CDR3 is 14 residues long. The V and J ends lost 5 bases and 7 bases, in that order; junction bases with no gene match: 7. CDR1 SGHTA and CDR2 FQGTGA come from the germline V gene. In nucleotides, the CDR3 is TGTGCCAGCAGCCCCGTAGCGGGGACTAATGAGCAGTTCTTC. As protein: CASSPVAGTNEQFF.

Notes on this clone: A read error may produce the germline difference seen at one junction end. In the same sample, other DNA sequences code for this CDR3. The rearrangement links TRBV4-3 to TRBJ1-6; 9 bases map to TRBD1. The CDR3 is 16 amino acids. The germline gives CDR1 LGHNA, CDR2 YSLEER. The CDR3 region has the DNA TGCGCCAGCAGTCAAGAGGGACAGGGAGGGGATTCACCCCTCCACTTT. Protein sequence: CASSQEGQGGDSPLHF.

The rearrangement links TRBV15 to TRBJ1-2; D is unresolved. V dropped 1 base and J dropped 4 bases, with 4 bases sitting between them. Per germline, CDR1 LNHNV and CDR2 YYDKDF (reference sequence). The CDR3 consists of 12 residues. CDR3 in DNA: TGTGCCACCAGCAGAGCCAGCTATGGCTACACCTTC. It yields the protein CATSRASYGYTF.